Described below is a single T cell receptor (beta chain) sequence and its context. The antigen is unknown. These data belong to a study of identifying expanded T cells in peripheral blood. V lost 5 bases and J lost 1, with 15 bases in between. The germline gives CDR1 LNHNV, CDR2 YYDKDF (reference sequence). The CDR3 consists of 16 residues. Overall study results and limits: Clone count variance between two-week samples rose with total template count.

Assay: immunoSEQ multiplex PCR; the TCRdb copy retains only in-frame clones and omits some. The top ten hold over 3% of the sample, which has about 91,000 clones, about nine tenths seen once. Sequenced sample: blood. The rearrangement joins TRBV15 to TRBJ2-1; D is tentatively TRBD1 or TRBD2 (5 bases each). This receptor was obtained from a person aged 18 to 75 in good health. This CDR3 reads CATSPVGVRSYNEQFF. CDR3 DNA: TGTGCCACCAGCCCGGTGGGGGTTCGTTCCTACAATGAGCAGTTCTTC. Complete variable domain (other parts from reference TRBV15 and TRBJ2-1): DAMVIQNPRYQVTQFGKPVTLSCSQTLNHNVMYWYQQKSSQAPKLLFHYYDKDFNNEADTPDNFQSRRPNTSFCFLDIRSPGLGDTAMYLCATSPVGVRSYNEQFFGPGTRLTVL.